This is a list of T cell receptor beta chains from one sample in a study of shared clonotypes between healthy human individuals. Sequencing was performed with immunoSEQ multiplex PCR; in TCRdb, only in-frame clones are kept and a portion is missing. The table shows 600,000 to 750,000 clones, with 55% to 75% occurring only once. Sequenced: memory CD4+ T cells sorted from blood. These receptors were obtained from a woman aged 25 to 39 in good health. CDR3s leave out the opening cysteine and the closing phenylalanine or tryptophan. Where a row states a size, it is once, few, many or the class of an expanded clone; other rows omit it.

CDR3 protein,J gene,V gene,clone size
ASSDWPAGNTIY,TRBJ1-3,TRBV7-8,few
ASSWGQSNEKLF,TRBJ1-4,TRBV28,many
ASSLNPGTDTQY,TRBJ2-3,TRBV5-1,-
ASSINRGQPQH,TRBJ1-5,TRBV19,-
ASSLWLAANTGELF,TRBJ2-2,TRBV5-5,-
ASSLDHTETQY,TRBJ2-5,TRBV11-2,-
ASTTGGRDTGELF,TRBJ2-2,TRBV28,-
ASSSTGTSGNYEQY,TRBJ2-7,TRBV7-8,-
ASSQDNTGGGTGELF,TRBJ2-2,TRBV4-1,-
ASTPTGRVNYGYT,TRBJ1-2,TRBV28,-
ASSPVRGRTGGETQY,TRBJ2-5,TRBV19,-
ASSNQGLAGGEQF,TRBJ2-1,TRBV7-9,-
ASSNTGLPPYEQY,TRBJ2-7,TRBV27,-
ASSQDRWGSTDTQY,TRBJ2-3,TRBV4-1,-
ASSDAGDYNEQF,TRBJ2-1,TRBV27,-
ASSRGTGVTDTQY,TRBJ2-3,TRBV5-1,many
ASSPGPPAAQY,TRBJ2-5,TRBV5-5,-
ASSLVLAATDTQY,TRBJ2-3,TRBV5-1,-
ASSLDRGGYEQY,TRBJ2-7,TRBV23-1,-
ASRYRDRGGYT,TRBJ1-2,TRBV5-6,-
ASSFQRGTGELF,TRBJ2-2,TRBV11-1,-
SGGAGEELNEQF,TRBJ2-1,TRBV29-1,-
ASSLGAGPVNTEAF,TRBJ1-1,TRBV28,-
ASSLDGTGGFEQY,TRBJ2-7,TRBV11-1,-
AWSVRGRGREGYT,TRBJ1-2,TRBV30,-
ASSFGAGELF,TRBJ2-2,TRBV7-9,-
ASRPTGPPYEQY,TRBJ2-7,TRBV6-5,-
ASSPPSTGMNTEAF,TRBJ1-1,TRBV18,-
ASMGDGYGYT,TRBJ1-2,TRBV6-1,-
ASTRRGAGTNTGELF,TRBJ2-2,TRBV5-1,-
ASSPTSTYEQY,TRBJ2-7,TRBV18,-
ASSQRLLAGSLNEQF,TRBJ2-1,TRBV4-1,-